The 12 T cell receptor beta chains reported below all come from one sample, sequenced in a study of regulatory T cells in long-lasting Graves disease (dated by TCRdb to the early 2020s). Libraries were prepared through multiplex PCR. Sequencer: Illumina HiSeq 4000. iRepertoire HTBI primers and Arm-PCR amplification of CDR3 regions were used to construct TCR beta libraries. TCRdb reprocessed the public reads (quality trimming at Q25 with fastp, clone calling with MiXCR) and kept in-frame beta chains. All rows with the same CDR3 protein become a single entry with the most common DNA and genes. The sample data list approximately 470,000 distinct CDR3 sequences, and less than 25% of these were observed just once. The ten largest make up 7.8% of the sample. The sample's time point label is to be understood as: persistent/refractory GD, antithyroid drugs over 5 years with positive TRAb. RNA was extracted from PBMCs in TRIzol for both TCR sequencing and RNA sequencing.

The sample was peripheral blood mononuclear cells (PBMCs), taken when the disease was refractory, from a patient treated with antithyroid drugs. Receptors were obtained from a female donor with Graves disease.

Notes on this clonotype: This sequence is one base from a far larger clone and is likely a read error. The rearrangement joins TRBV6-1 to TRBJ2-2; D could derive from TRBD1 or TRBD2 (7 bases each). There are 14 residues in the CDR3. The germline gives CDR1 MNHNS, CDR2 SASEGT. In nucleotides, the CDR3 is TGTGCCGGCAGTCTCCAGGGGGGGACCGGGGAGCTGTTTTTT. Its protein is CAGSLQGGTGELFF.

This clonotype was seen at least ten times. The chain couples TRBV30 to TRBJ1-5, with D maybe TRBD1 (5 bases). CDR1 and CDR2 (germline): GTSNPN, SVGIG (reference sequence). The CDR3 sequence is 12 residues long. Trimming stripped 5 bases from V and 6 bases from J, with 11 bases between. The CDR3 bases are TGTGCCTGGGGGGGGGGATCTCAGCCCCAGCATTTT. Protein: CAWGGGSQPQHF.

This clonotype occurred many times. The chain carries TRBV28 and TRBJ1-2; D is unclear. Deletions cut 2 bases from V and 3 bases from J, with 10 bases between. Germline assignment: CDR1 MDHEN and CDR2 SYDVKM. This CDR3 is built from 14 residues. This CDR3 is CASSLDGYHYGYTF. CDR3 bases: TGTGCCAGCAGTTTAGACGGGTACCACTATGGCTACACCTTC.

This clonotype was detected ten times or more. CDR3 bases: TGTGCCAGCAGCCCCGGACAGGTTTTTGATAGCAATCAGCCCCAGCATTTT. Its translation is CASSPGQVFDSNQPQHF. This chain joins TRBV7-2 and TRBJ1-5; 7 nucleotides agree with TRBD1. Germline CDR1 is SGHTA and CDR2 is FQGNSA. Losses at the gene ends were 5 bases for V and 0 bases for J; bases not matched to a gene: 10. The CDR3 is made up of 17 amino acids.

The CDR3 protein is CASSYFSGSRYNEQFF. The CDR3 coding sequence is TGTGCCAGCAGTTACTTTTCGGGGTCGCGGTACAATGAGCAGTTCTTC. The chain couples TRBV6-2 or TRBV6-3 to TRBJ2-1, with D perhaps TRBD2 (5 bases). CDR3 length: 16 residues. Trimming took 1 base from V and 4 from J, leaving 14 bases between them. Germline-derived CDR1 and CDR2 are MNHEY and SVGEGT.

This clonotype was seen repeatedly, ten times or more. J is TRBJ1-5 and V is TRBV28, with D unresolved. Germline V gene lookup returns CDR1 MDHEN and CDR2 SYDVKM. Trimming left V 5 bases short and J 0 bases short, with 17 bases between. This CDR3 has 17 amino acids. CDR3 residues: CASSRRPRVFSNQPQHF. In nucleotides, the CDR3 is TGTGCCAGCAGTCGACGGCCGCGGGTTTTTAGCAATCAGCCCCAGCATTTT.

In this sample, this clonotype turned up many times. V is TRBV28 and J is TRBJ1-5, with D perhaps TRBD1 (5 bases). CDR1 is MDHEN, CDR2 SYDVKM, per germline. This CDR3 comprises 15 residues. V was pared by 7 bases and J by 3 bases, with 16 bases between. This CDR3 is CASTQPLGVNQPQHF. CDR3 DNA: TGTGCCAGCACCCAACCATTAGGGGTCAATCAGCCCCAGCATTTT.

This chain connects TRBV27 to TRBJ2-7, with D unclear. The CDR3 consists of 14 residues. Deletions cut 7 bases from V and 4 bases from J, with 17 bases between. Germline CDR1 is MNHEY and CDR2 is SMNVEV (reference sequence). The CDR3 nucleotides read TGTGCCAGCACCCCCTCCACGGGCAATTACGAGCAGTACTTC. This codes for CASTPSTGNYEQYF.

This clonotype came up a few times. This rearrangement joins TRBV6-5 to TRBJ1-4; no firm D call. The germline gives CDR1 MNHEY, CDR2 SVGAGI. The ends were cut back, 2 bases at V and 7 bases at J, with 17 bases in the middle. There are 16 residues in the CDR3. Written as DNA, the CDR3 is TGTGCCAGCAGTTACGGAGTCCCCGCCCCGGGTGAAAAACTGTTTTTT. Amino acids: CASSYGVPAPGEKLFF.

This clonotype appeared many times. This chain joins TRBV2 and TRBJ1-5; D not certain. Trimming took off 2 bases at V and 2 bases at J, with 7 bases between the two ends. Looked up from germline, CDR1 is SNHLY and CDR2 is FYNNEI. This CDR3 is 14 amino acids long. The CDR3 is CASSEWRGNQPQHF. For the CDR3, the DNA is TGTGCCAGCAGTGAATGGAGGGGCAATCAGCCCCAGCATTTT.

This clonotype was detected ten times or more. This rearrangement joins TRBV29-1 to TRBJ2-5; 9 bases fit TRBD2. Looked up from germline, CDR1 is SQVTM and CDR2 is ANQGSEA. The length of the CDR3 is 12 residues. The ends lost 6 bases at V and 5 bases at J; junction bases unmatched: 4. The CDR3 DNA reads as TGCAGCGTCGGGACTAGCAGGGAGACCCAGTACTTC. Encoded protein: CSVGTSRETQYF.

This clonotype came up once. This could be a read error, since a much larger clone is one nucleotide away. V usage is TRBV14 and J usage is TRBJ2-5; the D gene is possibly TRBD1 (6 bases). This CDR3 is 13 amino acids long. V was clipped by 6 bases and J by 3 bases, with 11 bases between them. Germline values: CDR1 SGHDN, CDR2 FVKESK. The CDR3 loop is CASSEGVEETQYF. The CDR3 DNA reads TGTGCCAGCAGTGAGGGGGTAGAAGAGACCCAGTACTTC.